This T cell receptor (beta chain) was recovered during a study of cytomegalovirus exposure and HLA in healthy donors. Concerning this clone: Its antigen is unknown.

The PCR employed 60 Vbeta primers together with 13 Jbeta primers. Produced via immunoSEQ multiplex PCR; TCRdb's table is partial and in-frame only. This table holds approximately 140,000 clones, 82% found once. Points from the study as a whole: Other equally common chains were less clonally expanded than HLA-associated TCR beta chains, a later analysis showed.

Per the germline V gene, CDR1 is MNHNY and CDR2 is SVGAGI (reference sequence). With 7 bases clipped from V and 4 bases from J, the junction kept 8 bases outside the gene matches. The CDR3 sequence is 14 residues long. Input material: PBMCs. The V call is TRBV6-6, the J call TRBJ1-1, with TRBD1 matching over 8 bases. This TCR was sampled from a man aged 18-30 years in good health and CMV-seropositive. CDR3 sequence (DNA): TGTGCCAGCACTTTGACAGGGGATTTCACTGAAGCTTTCTTT. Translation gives CASTLTGDFTEAFF.